This T cell receptor (beta chain) comes out of a study of T cell changes during pregnancy in multiple sclerosis. This CDR3 comprises 13 residues. CDR1 and CDR2 (germline): MNHNY, SVGAGI (reference sequence). The V gene lost 0 bases and the J gene lost 6 bases, with 8 bases spanning the gap. Measured with immunoSEQ multiplex PCR; TCRdb has only the in-frame clones, and not every one. The sample records over 55,000 clones, approximately 87% being singletons. The receptor was isolated from a human donor whose cells served as feeder cells for cultures in a pregnancy study. The sample comprised peripheral blood from another person, used as feeder cells. The chain uses TRBV6-6 and TRBJ1-2; the D is unclear. CDR3 sequence reads: CASSYSRFDGYTF. DNA for the CDR3: TGTGCCAGCAGTTACTCCAGGTTTGATGGCTACACCTTC.